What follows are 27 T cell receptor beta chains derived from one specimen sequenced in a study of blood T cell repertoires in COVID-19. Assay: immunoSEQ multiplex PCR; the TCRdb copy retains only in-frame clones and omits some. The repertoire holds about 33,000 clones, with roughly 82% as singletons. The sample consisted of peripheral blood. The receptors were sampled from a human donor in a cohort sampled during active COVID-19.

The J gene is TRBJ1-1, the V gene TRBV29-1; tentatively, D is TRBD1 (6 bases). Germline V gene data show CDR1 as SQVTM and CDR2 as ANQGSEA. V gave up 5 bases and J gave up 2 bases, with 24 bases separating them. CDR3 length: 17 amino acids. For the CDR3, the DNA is TGCAGCGTTACCCTAAAGGGGGTCCGGCTCGTAAACACTGAAGCTTTCTTT. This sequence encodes CSVTLKGVRLVNTEAFF.

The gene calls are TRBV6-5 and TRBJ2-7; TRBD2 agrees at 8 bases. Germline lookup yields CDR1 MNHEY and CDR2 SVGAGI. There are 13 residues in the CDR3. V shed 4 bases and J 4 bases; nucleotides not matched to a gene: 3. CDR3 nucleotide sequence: TGTGCCAGCAGTTCCGAGCGGGGGTACGAGCAGTACTTC. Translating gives CASSSERGYEQYF.

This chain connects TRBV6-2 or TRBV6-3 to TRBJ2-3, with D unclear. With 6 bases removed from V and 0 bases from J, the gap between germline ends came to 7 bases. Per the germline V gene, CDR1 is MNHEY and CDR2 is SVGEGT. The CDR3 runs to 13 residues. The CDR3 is CASSPPSTDTQYF. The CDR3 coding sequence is TGTGCCAGCAGCCCCCCGAGCACAGATACGCAGTATTTT.

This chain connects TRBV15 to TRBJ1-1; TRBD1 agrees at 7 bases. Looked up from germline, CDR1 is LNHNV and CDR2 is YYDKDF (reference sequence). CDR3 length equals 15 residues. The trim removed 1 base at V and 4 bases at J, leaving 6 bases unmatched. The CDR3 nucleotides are TGTGCCACCAGCAGAGTGAGGGGACAGTCCACTGAAGCTTTCTTT. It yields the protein CATSRVRGQSTEAFF. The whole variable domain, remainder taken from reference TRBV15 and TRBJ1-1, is DAMVIQNPRYQVTQFGKPVTLSCSQTLNHNVMYWYQQKSSQAPKLLFHYYDKDFNNEADTPDNFQSRRPNTSFCFLDIRSPGLGDTAMYLCATSRVRGQSTEAFFGQGTRLTVV.

This CDR3 reads CASSRLQGAGELFF. Written as DNA, the CDR3 is TGTGCCAGCAGCCGACTACAGGGGGCCGGGGAGCTGTTTTTT. This chain connects TRBV6-5 to TRBJ2-2, with TRBD1 matching over 8 bases. This CDR3 contains 14 residues. Trimming cost V 6 bases and J 6 bases; bases outside gene matches: 6. From germline, CDR1 is MNHEY and CDR2 SVGAGI.

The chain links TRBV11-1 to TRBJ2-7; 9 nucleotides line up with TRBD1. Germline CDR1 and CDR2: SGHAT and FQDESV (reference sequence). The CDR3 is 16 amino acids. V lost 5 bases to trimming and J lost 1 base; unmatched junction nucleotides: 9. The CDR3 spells CASSPTGQGKSYEQYF. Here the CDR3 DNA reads TGTGCCAGCAGCCCTACCGGACAGGGGAAGTCCTACGAGCAGTACTTC.

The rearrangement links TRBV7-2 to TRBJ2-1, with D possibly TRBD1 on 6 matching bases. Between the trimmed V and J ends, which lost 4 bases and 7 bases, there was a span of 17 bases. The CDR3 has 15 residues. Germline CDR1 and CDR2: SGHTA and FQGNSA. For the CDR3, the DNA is TGTGCCAGCAGCTCAAGGGACACTAAGGGGAATGAGCAGTTCTTC. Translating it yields CASSSRDTKGNEQFF.

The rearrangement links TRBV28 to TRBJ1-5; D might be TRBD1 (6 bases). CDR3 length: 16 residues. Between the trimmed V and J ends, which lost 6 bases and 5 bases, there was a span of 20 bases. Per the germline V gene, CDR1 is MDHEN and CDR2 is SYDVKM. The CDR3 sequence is CASSLPVTGWDQPQHF. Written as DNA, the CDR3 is TGTGCCAGCAGCCTTCCGGTGACAGGCTGGGATCAGCCCCAGCATTTT.

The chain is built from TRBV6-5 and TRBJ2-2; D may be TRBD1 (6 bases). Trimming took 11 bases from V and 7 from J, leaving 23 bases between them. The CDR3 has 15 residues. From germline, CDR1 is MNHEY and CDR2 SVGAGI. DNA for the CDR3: TGTGCCGTGTCGCCGGGACACGGGACCGTCGGGGAGCTGTTTTTT. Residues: CAVSPGHGTVGELFF.

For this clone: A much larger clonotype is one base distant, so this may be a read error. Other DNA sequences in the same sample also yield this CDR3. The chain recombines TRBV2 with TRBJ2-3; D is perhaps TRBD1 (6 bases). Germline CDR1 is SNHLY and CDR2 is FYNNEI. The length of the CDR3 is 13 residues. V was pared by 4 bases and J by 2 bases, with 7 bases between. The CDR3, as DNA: TGTGCCAGCAGTGGGGACAACACAGATACGCAGTATTTT. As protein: CASSGDNTDTQYF.

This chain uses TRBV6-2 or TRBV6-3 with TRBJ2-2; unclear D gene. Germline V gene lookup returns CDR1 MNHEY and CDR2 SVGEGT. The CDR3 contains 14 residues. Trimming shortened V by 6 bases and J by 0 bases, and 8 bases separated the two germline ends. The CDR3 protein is CASSLSANTGELFF. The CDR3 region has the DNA TGTGCCAGCAGCCTCTCCGCGAACACCGGGGAGCTGTTTTTT.

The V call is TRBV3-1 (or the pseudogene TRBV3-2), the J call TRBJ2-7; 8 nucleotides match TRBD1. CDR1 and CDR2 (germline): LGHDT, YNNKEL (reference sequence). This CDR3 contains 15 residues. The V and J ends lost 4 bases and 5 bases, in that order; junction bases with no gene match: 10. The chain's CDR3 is CASSPGAAGGHEQYF. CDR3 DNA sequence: TGTGCCAGCAGCCCGGGGGCGGCAGGGGGCCACGAGCAGTACTTC.

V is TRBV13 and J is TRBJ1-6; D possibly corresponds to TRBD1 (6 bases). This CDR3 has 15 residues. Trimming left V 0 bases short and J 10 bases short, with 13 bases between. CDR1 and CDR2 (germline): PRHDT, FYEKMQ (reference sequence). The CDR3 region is CASSLGGGGASPLHF. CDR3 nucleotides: TGTGCCAGCAGCTTAGGAGGGGGGGGCGCGTCACCCCTCCACTTT.

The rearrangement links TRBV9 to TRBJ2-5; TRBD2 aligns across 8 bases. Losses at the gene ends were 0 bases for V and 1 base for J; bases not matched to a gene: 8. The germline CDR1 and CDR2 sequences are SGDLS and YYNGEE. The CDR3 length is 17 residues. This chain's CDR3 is CASSVAPSGPSQETQYF. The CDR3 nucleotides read TGTGCCAGCAGCGTAGCCCCTAGCGGGCCCTCCCAAGAGACCCAGTACTTC.

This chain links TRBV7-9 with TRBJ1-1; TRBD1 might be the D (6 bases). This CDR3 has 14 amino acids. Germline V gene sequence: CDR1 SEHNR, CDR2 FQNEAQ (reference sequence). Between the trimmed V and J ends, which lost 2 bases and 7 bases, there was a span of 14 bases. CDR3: CASSLTGGQDEAFF. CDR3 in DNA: TGTGCCAGCAGCTTAACCGGGGGGCAGGATGAAGCTTTCTTT.

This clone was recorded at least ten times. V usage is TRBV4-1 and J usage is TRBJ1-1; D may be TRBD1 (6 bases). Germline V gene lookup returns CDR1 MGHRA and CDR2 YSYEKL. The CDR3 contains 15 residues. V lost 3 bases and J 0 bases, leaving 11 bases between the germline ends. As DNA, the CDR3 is TGCGCCAGCAGCCAGACAGGTGACATGAACACTGAAGCTTTCTTT. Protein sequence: CASSQTGDMNTEAFF.

The DNA of the CDR3 is TGTGCCGGTCGCCCTAGGGGCAGGAATGGCTACACCTTC. Amino acids: CAGRPRGRNGYTF. The V gene is TRBV2, the J gene TRBJ1-2; perhaps TRBD1 as D (5 bases). Looked up from germline, CDR1 is SNHLY and CDR2 is FYNNEI. V gave up 11 bases and J gave up 6 bases, with 19 bases separating them. The CDR3 sequence is 13 residues long.

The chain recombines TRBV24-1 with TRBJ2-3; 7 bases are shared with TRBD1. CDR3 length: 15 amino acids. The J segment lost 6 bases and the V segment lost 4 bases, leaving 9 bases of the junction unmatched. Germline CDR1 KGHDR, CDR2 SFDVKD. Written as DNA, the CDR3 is TGTGCCACCAGTGACCCGGGACCACAGGGGGATACGCAGTATTTT. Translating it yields CATSDPGPQGDTQYF.

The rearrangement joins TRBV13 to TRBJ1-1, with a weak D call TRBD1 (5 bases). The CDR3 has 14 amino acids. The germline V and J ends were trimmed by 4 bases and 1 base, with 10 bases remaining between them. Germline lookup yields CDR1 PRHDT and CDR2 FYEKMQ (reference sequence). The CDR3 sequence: CASSSGTGNTEAFF. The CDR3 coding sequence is TGTGCCAGCAGCTCAGGGACGGGGAACACTGAAGCTTTCTTT.

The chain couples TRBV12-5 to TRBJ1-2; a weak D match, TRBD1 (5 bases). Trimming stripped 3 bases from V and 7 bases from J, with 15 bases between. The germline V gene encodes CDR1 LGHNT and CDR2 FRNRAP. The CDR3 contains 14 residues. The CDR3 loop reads CASGLDPGFGGYTF. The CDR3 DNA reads TGTGCTAGTGGTTTAGACCCAGGGTTCGGTGGCTACACCTTC.

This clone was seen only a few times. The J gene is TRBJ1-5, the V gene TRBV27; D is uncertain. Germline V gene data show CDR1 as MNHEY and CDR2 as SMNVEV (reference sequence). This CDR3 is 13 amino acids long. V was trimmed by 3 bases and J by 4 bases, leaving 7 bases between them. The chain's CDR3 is CASSFAINQPQHF. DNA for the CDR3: TGTGCCAGCAGTTTCGCGATAAATCAGCCCCAGCATTTT.

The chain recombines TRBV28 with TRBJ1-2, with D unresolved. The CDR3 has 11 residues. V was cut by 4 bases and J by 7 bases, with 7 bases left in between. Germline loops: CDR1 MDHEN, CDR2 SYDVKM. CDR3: CASSSLPGYTF. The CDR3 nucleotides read TGTGCCAGCAGTTCTCTCCCTGGCTACACCTTC.

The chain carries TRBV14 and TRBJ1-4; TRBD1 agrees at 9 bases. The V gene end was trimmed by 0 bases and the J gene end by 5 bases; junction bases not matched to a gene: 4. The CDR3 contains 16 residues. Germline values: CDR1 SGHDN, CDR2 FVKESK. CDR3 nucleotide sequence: TGTGCCAGCAGCCAAGATACCGGGACAGGGAATGAAAAACTGTTTTTT. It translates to CASSQDTGTGNEKLFF.

CDR3 protein: CASSEKGRLAGETQYF. CDR3 in DNA: TGTGCCAGCAGTGAAAAGGGTAGACTAGCAGGAGAGACCCAGTACTTC. The chain carries TRBV6-1 and TRBJ2-5; 7 nucleotides line up with TRBD2. Germline V gene data show CDR1 as MNHNS and CDR2 as SASEGT. The CDR3 spans 16 residues. V shed 2 bases and J 4 bases; nucleotides not matched to a gene: 10.

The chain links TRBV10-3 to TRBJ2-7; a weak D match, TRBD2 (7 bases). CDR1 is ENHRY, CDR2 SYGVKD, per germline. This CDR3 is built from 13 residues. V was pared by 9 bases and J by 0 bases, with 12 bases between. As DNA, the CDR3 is TGTGCCATTACGGGGGGCCTCTCCTACGAGCAGTACTTC. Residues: CAITGGLSYEQYF.

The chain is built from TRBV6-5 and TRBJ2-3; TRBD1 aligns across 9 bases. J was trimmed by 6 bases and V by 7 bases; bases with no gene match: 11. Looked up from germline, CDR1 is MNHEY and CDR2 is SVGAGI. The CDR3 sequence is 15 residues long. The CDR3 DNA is TGTGCCAGCATCCAATCGGGACAGGGTGCCGATACGCAGTATTTT. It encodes CASIQSGQGADTQYF.

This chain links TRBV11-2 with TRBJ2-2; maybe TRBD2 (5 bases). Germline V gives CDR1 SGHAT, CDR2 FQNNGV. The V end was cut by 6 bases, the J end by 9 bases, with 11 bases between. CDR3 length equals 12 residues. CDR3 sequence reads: CASRPWEWELFF. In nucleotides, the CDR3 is TGTGCCAGCAGGCCCTGGGAGTGGGAGCTGTTTTTT.